This entry lists 8 T cell receptor beta chains sequenced from one sample in a study of blood T cell repertoires in COVID-19. TCRdb's table, derived via immunoSEQ multiplex PCR, lists solely in-frame clones and lacks some. In the table there are fewer than 500,000 clones, 81% of which are singletons. The sequenced sample consisted of peripheral blood. These receptors all come from a human donor with acute or convalescent COVID-19. The donor label of this sample is uncertain.

This clone was observed a single time. The chain uses TRBV19 and TRBJ1-5; 8 positions agree with TRBD1. The V gene's germline CDR1 is LNHDA and CDR2 SQIVND (reference sequence). The CDR3 is 17 amino acids. V lost 4 bases, J lost 4 bases, and 12 bases stayed unmatched. The CDR3 here is CASSTLDRDRKNQPQHF. The CDR3 bases are TGTGCCAGTAGTACCCTTGACCGGGACAGGAAAAATCAGCCCCAGCATTTT.

The V call is TRBV27, the J call TRBJ2-7; possibly TRBD1 for D (6 bases). The CDR3 is 17 amino acids. CDR1 and CDR2 (germline): MNHEY, SMNVEV (reference sequence). Between the trimmed V and J ends, which lost 5 bases and 1 base, there was a span of 21 bases. The CDR3 reads CASSPRWTAYASYEQYF. CDR3 sequence (DNA): TGTGCCAGCAGTCCACGTTGGACAGCGTACGCTTCCTACGAGCAGTACTTC.

The chain combines TRBV5-5 with TRBJ1-4, with 9 bases matching TRBD1. J gave up 7 bases and V 5 bases, and 9 bases lay outside the gene matches. CDR3 length equals 15 residues. CDR1 is SGHKS, CDR2 YYEKEE, per germline (reference sequence). For the CDR3, the DNA is TGTGCCAGCAGTTACTGGGACAGGGTCGGTGAAAAACTGTTTTTT. It yields the protein CASSYWDRVGEKLFF. Based on the CDR3 plus reference TRBV5-5 and TRBJ1-4, the full variable domain is DAGVTQSPTHLIKTRGQQVTLRCSPISGHKSVSWYQQVLGQGPQFIFQYYEKEERGRGNFPDRFSARQFPNYSSELNVNALLLGDSALYLCASSYWDRVGEKLFFGSGTQLSVL.

The table lists this clone with a few counts. The V gene is TRBV21-1, the J gene TRBJ2-2; the D segment call TRBD2 is taken from the table without a DNA check. TRBV21-1 is a pseudogene segment. CDR3 length: 16 residues. The CDR3: CASSVSSGGKPGELFF. The CDR3 DNA follows: TGTGCCAGCAGTGTCTCTAGCGGGGGCAAACCCGGGGAGCTGTTTTTT.

The genes are TRBV19 and TRBJ1-3; D call uncertain. V was pared by 4 bases and J by 9 bases, with 19 bases between. The CDR3 consists of 15 residues. Germline CDR1 is LNHDA and CDR2 is SQIVND (reference sequence). Written as DNA, the CDR3 is TGTGCCAGTAGTAAGAGTCGGACGCCGGAGGGCACCATATATTTT. The encoded protein is CASSKSRTPEGTIYF.

V usage is TRBV11-2 and J usage is TRBJ2-2; TRBD2 aligns across 14 bases. This CDR3 region has 18 residues. V shed 5 bases and J 7 bases; nucleotides not matched to a gene: 12. Germline CDR1 is SGHAT and CDR2 is FQNNGV. The CDR3 region is CASSPRPTSGGAGGELFF. The CDR3 DNA reads TGTGCCAGCAGCCCAAGACCGACTAGCGGGGGGGCCGGCGGGGAGCTGTTTTTT.

This CDR3 is CASKGRRGGRWGDSPLHF. For the CDR3, the DNA is TGTGCCAGCAAGGGGAGAAGGGGAGGAAGGTGGGGGGATTCACCCCTCCACTTT. This sequence joins TRBV28 and TRBJ1-6; tentatively, D is TRBD1 (5 bases). V gave up 7 bases and J gave up 8 bases, with 27 bases separating them. This CDR3 has 18 residues. Germline CDR1 MDHEN, CDR2 SYDVKM.

The CDR3 DNA reads as TGTGCCAGCAGCTTACTAGGGCAAAACTATGGCTACACCTTC. It encodes CASSLLGQNYGYTF. J is TRBJ1-2 and V is TRBV5-5; D is uncertain. Trimming removed 2 bases at V and 2 bases at J, with 10 bases between. The germline V gene encodes CDR1 SGHKS and CDR2 YYEKEE (reference sequence). The CDR3 sequence is 14 residues long.